Listed below are T cell receptor beta chains from one sample, sequenced in a study of T cells in Graves' hyperthyroidism and ophthalmopathy. MiXCR, run by TCRdb on the multiplex PCR reads, gives a single entry per CDR3 protein. The table lists 250,000 to 350,000 distinct CDR3 sequences, roughly 15% of them singletons. Material for sequencing was blood. These receptors all stem from a young man with Graves' hyperthyroidism. Each CDR3 is given with its conserved first and last residue. The D gene is left open where the match is weak. A clone size is listed for some rows: how often the clone was seen (once, few, many), or a class if it is expanded.

j_gene | d_gene | abundance | v_gene | CDR3aa | CDR3nt
TRBJ2-1 | . | many | TRBV24-1 | CATSDQRSSYNEQFF | TGTGCCACCAGTGATCAACGGAGCTCCTACAATGAGCAGTTCTTC
TRBJ2-3 | . | many | TRBV15 | CATSREGRGSDTQYF | TGTGCCACCAGCAGAGAGGGGCGGGGCTCAGATACGCAGTATTTT
TRBJ2-7 | . | many | TRBV28 | CASRGGGGEESSYEQYF | TGTGCCAGCAGGGGGGGGGGCGGAGAAGAAAGCTCCTACGAGCAGTACTTC
TRBJ2-2 | . | . | TRBV5-1 | CASSFAFGVANTGELFF | TGCGCCAGCAGCTTTGCTTTTGGGGTAGCGAACACCGGGGAGCTGTTTTTT
TRBJ1-1 | . | many | TRBV6-1 | CASETEPNTEAFF | TGTGCCAGCGAGACAGAACCGAACACTGAAGCTTTCTTT
TRBJ2-2 | . | . | TRBV14 | CASSQLRGGISGELFF | TGTGCCAGCAGCCAACTCAGGGGGGGGATTTCCGGGGAGCTGTTTTTT
TRBJ2-3 | TRBD2 | many | TRBV20-1 | CSATGLAGGGTDTQYF | TGCAGTGCCACGGGACTAGCGGGAGGAGGCACAGATACGCAGTATTTT
TRBJ1-2 | . | . | TRBV11-2 | CASGGSTVEGYTF | TGTGCCAGCGGCGGGTCCACCGTGGAAGGCTACACCTTC
TRBJ2-3 | TRBD2 | many | TRBV5-1 | CASSMTSGRDTQYF | TGCGCCAGCAGCATGACTAGCGGGAGAGATACGCAGTATTTT
TRBJ1-5 | TRBD1 | many | TRBV28 | CASRPTGRLRQPQHF | TGTGCCAGCAGACCGACAGGGAGGCTGCGTCAGCCCCAGCATTTT
TRBJ2-3 | TRBD2 | many | TRBV28 | CASRLAGGGTDTQYF | TGTGCCAGCAGGCTAGCGGGAGGGGGCACAGATACGCAGTATTTT
TRBJ2-5 | . | many | TRBV29-1 | CSVGGEFLQAQETQYF | TGCAGCGTCGGGGGAGAGTTTTTACAGGCCCAAGAGACCCAGTACTTC
TRBJ2-7 | TRBD2 | . | TRBV5-1 | CASRVGTNAYEQYF | TGCGCCAGCAGGGTCGGGACTAATGCCTACGAGCAGTACTTC
TRBJ2-3 | TRBD2 | many | TRBV28 | CASSLTPRLAGVGDTQYF | TGTGCCAGCAGTTTAACCCCTAGACTAGCGGGAGTCGGAGATACGCAGTATTTT
TRBJ1-4 | . | . | TRBV6-6 | CASSYGQGYEKLLF | TGTGCCAGCAGTTACGGGCAGGGATACGAAAAACTGCTTTTT
TRBJ2-1 | TRBD2 | many | TRBV7-8 | CASSSIAGKTTEQFF | TGTGCCAGCAGCTCCATAGCGGGAAAAACGACTGAGCAGTTCTTC
TRBJ2-3 | . | many | TRBV2 | CASNRVGDTQYF | TGTGCCAGCAACAGGGTGGGAGATACGCAGTATTTT
TRBJ1-5 | . | . | TRBV30 | CAWSVLSGRDQPQHF | TGTGCCTGGAGTGTACTATCAGGGCGCGATCAGCCCCAGCATTTT
TRBJ2-2 | . | few | TRBV20-1 | CSARDLGTGELFF | TGCAGTGCTAGAGATTTGGGTACCGGGGAGCTGTTTTTT
TRBJ2-2 | TRBD2 | few | TRBV7-2 | CASSFVLAGLNTGELFF | TGTGCCAGCAGCTTTGTGCTAGCGGGGCTGAACACCGGGGAGCTGTTTTTT
TRBJ2-2 | TRBD1 | few | TRBV7-2 | CASSLPLQGTGELFF | TGTGCCAGCAGCTTACCCTTACAGGGGACCGGGGAGCTGTTTTTT
TRBJ1-1 | . | many | TRBV11-2 | CASSSDRHTEAFF | TGTGCCAGCAGCTCAGACCGGCACACTGAAGCTTTCTTT
TRBJ1-1 | . | . | TRBV30 | CAWSVRGGSEAFF | TGTGCCTGGAGTGTACGAGGGGGATCAGAAGCTTTCTTT
TRBJ2-5 | . | many | TRBV7-8 | CASSLARVWETQYF | TGTGCCAGCAGCTTAGCCCGGGTGTGGGAGACCCAGTACTTC
TRBJ1-5 | . | many | TRBV29-1 | CSVGYANQPQHF | TGCAGCGTTGGATACGCCAATCAGCCCCAGCATTTT
TRBJ2-7 | . | many | TRBV7-9 | CASSPRDLSHEQYF | TGTGCCAGCAGCCCCCGGGACCTCAGCCACGAGCAGTACTTC
TRBJ1-3 | . | . | TRBV11-2 | CASSKGSSGNTIYF | TGTGCCAGCAGCAAGGGGAGCTCTGGAAACACCATATATTTT
TRBJ2-6 | TRBD1 | many | TRBV5-1 | CASSWAGQGTGANVLTF | TGCGCCAGCAGCTGGGCCGGACAGGGGACCGGGGCCAACGTCCTGACTTTC
TRBJ2-5 | TRBD2 | few | TRBV20-1 | CSARDPSGGSQETQYF | TGCAGTGCTAGAGACCCCTCGGGGGGATCCCAAGAGACCCAGTACTTC
TRBJ2-7 | . | . | TRBV2 | CASRGATSYEQYF | TGTGCCAGCAGGGGGGCCACGAGTTACGAGCAGTACTTC
TRBJ1-5 | TRBD1 | . | TRBV30 | CAWRGQLNQPQHF | TGTGCCTGGCGGGGACAGCTTAATCAGCCCCAGCATTTT
TRBJ1-3 | . | few | TRBV7-9 | CATRGGGNTIYF | TGTGCCACCAGAGGGGGTGGAAACACCATATATTTT
TRBJ2-3 | . | once | TRBV7-9 | CASSLVTFSDTQYF | TGTGCCAGCAGCTTAGTCACCTTCTCAGATACGCAGTATTTT
TRBJ2-1 | TRBD2 | many | TRBV11-2 | CASSWGLAEPNEQFF | TGTGCCAGCAGCTGGGGACTAGCGGAGCCCAATGAGCAGTTCTTC
TRBJ2-7 | TRBD2 | many | TRBV6-1 | CASRPPGLAGSGEQYF | TGTGCCAGCAGACCTCCGGGACTAGCGGGATCGGGGGAGCAGTACTTC